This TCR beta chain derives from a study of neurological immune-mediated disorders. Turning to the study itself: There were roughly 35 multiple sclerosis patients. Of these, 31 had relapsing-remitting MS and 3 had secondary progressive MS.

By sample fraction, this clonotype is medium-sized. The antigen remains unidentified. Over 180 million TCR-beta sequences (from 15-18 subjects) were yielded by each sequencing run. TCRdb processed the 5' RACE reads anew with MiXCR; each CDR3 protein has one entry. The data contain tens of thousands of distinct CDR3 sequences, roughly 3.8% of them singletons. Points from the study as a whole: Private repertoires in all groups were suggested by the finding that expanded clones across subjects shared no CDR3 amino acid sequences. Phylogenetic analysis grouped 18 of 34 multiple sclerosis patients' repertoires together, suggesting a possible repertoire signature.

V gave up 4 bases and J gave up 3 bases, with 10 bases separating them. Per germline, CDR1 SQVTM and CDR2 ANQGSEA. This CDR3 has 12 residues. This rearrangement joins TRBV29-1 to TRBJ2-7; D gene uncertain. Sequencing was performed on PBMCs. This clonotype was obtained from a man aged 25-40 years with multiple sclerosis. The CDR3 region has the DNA TGCAGCGTTGCAAACTCCCACTACGAGCAGTACTTC. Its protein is CSVANSHYEQYF.